Listed here are 12 T cell receptor beta chains from one sample, sequenced in a study of blood T cell repertoires in COVID-19. Assay: immunoSEQ multiplex PCR; the TCRdb copy retains only in-frame clones and omits some. This repertoire shows about 120,000 clones, almost 90% found once; its top ten account for almost 0.9%. The sample comprised peripheral blood. All receptors derive from a woman in her forties or fifties with active or convalescent COVID-19.

This clone was counted once. The chain couples TRBV21-1 to TRBJ1-5. TRBV21-1 is described as a pseudogene. The CDR3 loop spans 15 amino acids. CDR3 residues: CASGTNGRFGQPQHF. The CDR3 DNA sequence: TGTGCCAGCGGTACTAACGGGAGGTTTGGTCAGCCCCAGCATTTT.

The rearrangement joins TRBV4-1 to TRBJ1-3, with a tentative D call TRBD1 (5 bases). CDR1 and CDR2 (germline): MGHRA, YSYEKL. Between the trimmed V and J ends, which lost 5 bases and 9 bases, there was a span of 20 bases. The CDR3 length is 15 residues. CDR3 DNA: TGCGCCAGCAGCTCTCGGTCAGGGTTTGATACCACCATATATTTT. Its translation: CASSSRSGFDTTIYF.

The V and J genes are TRBV27 and TRBJ2-7, with 12 bases identical to TRBD1. The CDR3 has 15 amino acids. V was pared by 3 bases and J by 4 bases, with 4 bases of the junction left unmatched. Germline assignment: CDR1 MNHEY and CDR2 SMNVEV (reference sequence). CDR3 in DNA: TGTGCCAGCAGTTTGGGGACAGGGGGCTTGTACGAGCAGTACTTC. It translates to CASSLGTGGLYEQYF.

The chain uses TRBV6-5 and TRBJ2-7; D possibly corresponds to TRBD1 (6 bases). Trimming left V 4 bases short and J 6 bases short, with 10 bases between. This CDR3 spans 12 amino acids. CDR1 is MNHEY, CDR2 SVGAGI, per germline. CDR3: CASSSQGREQYF. The DNA of the CDR3 is TGTGCCAGCAGTTCACAGGGACGCGAGCAGTACTTC.

The chain links TRBV15 to TRBJ2-2, with a possible D match to TRBD1 (5 bases). Germline V lookup: CDR1 LNHNV, CDR2 YYDKDF (reference sequence). The CDR3 length is 16 residues. V dropped 1 base and J dropped 5 bases, with 14 bases sitting between them. This chain's CDR3 is CATSRVARVETGELFF. CDR3 nucleotides: TGTGCCACCAGCAGAGTAGCCAGGGTAGAAACCGGGGAGCTGTTTTTT.

The J gene is TRBJ1-2, the V gene TRBV2, with 9 nucleotides matching TRBD1. CDR3 length: 14 residues. V dropped 5 bases and J dropped 4; count of bases not matched to a gene: 5. The germline V gene has CDR1 SNHLY and CDR2 FYNNEI. CDR3 protein: CASSWTGEGYGYTF. The CDR3 DNA follows: TGTGCCAGCAGTTGGACAGGGGAAGGCTATGGCTACACCTTC.

This clone was observed once. The V and J genes are TRBV2 and TRBJ2-7; 8 bases are shared with TRBD1. Unmatched junction bases numbered 10, after V lost 7 bases and J lost 5 bases. The CDR3 runs 14 residues. The germline CDR1 and CDR2 sequences are SNHLY and FYNNEI. CDR3 DNA sequence: TGTGCCAGCAATCCGGACAGGGATGCCCACGAGCAGTACTTC. It translates to CASNPDRDAHEQYF.

CDR3 protein: CASSIDRIPSSYEQYF. In DNA form, the CDR3 reads TGTGCCAGTAGTATCGACAGAATACCAAGCTCCTACGAGCAGTACTTC. The chain combines TRBV19 with TRBJ2-7, with a tentative D call TRBD1 (5 bases). Trimming shortened V by 3 bases and J by 0 bases, and 15 bases separated the two germline ends. Germline CDR1 and CDR2: LNHDA and SQIVND (reference sequence). The CDR3 has 16 amino acids.

The V call is TRBV5-5, the J call TRBJ1-1, with TRBD1 matching over 8 bases. V was pared by 1 base and J by 11 bases, with 4 bases of the junction left unmatched. Germline V gene data show CDR1 as SGHKS and CDR2 as YYEKEE (reference sequence). The length of the CDR3 is 12 residues. CDR3 DNA sequence: TGTGCCAGCAGCTTGAGACAGGGGTGGGCTTTCTTT. It is translated as CASSLRQGWAFF.

This clone has only a few counts. V is TRBV4-3 and J is TRBJ2-5; D is uncertain. Trimming stripped 3 bases from V and 6 bases from J, with 11 bases between. The germline gives CDR1 LGHNA, CDR2 YSLEER. The CDR3 covers 13 residues. This chain's CDR3 is CASSQGPMKTQYF. The CDR3 coding sequence is TGCGCCAGCAGCCAGGGCCCCATGAAGACCCAGTACTTC.

The V call is TRBV28, the J call TRBJ1-1; TRBD1 matches 8 bases. Germline CDR1 MDHEN, CDR2 SYDVKM. J gave up 3 bases and V 6 bases, and 6 bases lay outside the gene matches. The CDR3 runs 14 residues. Here the CDR3 DNA reads TGTGCCAGCAGGACAGACAGGGGATACACTGAAGCTTTCTTT. This gives the protein CASRTDRGYTEAFF.

The chain carries TRBV25-1 and TRBJ2-1; tentative D call: TRBD1 (6 bases). This CDR3 is 16 amino acids long. In germline, CDR1 is MGHDK, CDR2 SYGVNS. Trimming shortened V by 4 bases and J by 3 bases, and 16 bases separated the two germline ends. The CDR3 nucleotides read TGTGCCAGCAGTGGACTAACAGGGTTCAGCTACAATGAGCAGTTCTTC. Its translation: CASSGLTGFSYNEQFF. Drawing the rest from reference TRBV25-1 and TRBJ2-1, the complete variable domain is EADIYQTPRYLVIGTGKKITLECSQTMGHDKMYWYQQDPGMELHLIHYSYGVNSTEKGDLSSESTVSRIRTEHFPLTLESARPSHTSQYLCASSGLTGFSYNEQFFGPGTRLTVL.